The TCR beta chain under discussion was sequenced for a study of immune heterogeneity within non-small cell lung tumors. In the study overall: There was 1 tumor not otherwise specified, along with approximately 9 non-squamous carcinomas and a few squamous cell carcinomas.

TCR beta CDR3 was amplified by multiplex PCR using 32 V and 13 J primers. TCRdb redid the calling of the multiplex PCR reads with MiXCR, one entry per CDR3 protein. This sample carries 9,500 to 12,000 distinct CDR3 sequences, approximately 20% of them seen once, and the ten largest clones take roughly 3.5%. A few counts support this clonotype. Antigen unknown. The germline V gene encodes CDR1 GTSNPN and CDR2 SVGIG (reference sequence). V lost 1 base, J lost 7 bases, and 3 bases stayed unmatched. The CDR3 spans 13 residues. Study-level points and caveats: Tumor sites in a patient shared identical dominant CDR3 beta clonotypes and also carried site-unique high-frequency clones. Local T-cell clonality tracked moderately but significantly with local tumor mutational burden, giving an R of approximately 0.34. Individual patients' high-frequency T-cell receptor beta clonotypes were largely distinct from one another.

Template material comprised bulk tumor genomic DNA at 550 to 650 ng per sample. Collection of several biopsies per primary tumor, spaced far apart, took place during surgery. Enrolled patients presented with newly diagnosed, previously untreated non-small cell lung cancer and underwent curative surgery. The chain employs TRBV30 and TRBJ2-1; 8 positions agree with TRBD2. The TCR was taken from a man in his sixties with non-small cell lung cancer. Sequencing used lung tumor tissue. CDR3 sequence reads: CAWSELAGNEQFF. The CDR3 coding sequence is TGTGCCTGGAGTGAGCTAGCGGGTAATGAGCAGTTCTTC.